The sequence of this T cell receptor (beta chain) was determined in a study of blood T cell repertoires in COVID-19. Study at large: Samples representing acute and convalescent COVID-19 were sourced from the United States, Italy and Spain. PBMCs, B-cell-depleted T cells, or T cells were the source of the cDNA or gDNA that made up the material.

How the authors handled the data: Amplification of reference gene primers was used by the study to estimate nucleated cell counts. The table came from immunoSEQ multiplex PCR; TCRdb's copy has only in-frame clones and leaves some out. V and J calls and clone size are those listed in that table; D and trimming were worked out from the DNA. The data hold 85,000 to 90,000 clones, with roughly 78% observed a single time. The trim removed 6 bases at V and 2 bases at J, leaving 5 bases unmatched. The length of the CDR3 is 15 residues. CDR1 and CDR2 (germline): KGHSH, LQKENI. The TCR sequence derives from an elderly woman with acute or convalescent COVID-19. The chain links TRBV18 to TRBJ2-1, with 9 bases fitting TRBD1. The material sequenced was peripheral blood. This CDR3 is CASSHRDRAYNEQFF. The DNA of the CDR3 is TGTGCCAGCTCGCACCGGGACAGGGCCTACAATGAGCAGTTCTTC.